This T cell receptor (beta chain) was profiled in a study of T-cell memory formation after mild COVID-19. Overall study results and limits: CD4+ clones that contracted lay mainly in CM and EM; CD8+ ones lay in EMRA.

Concerning this clonotype itself: Antigen specificity is unknown.

The germline gives CDR1 SNHLY, CDR2 FYNNEI. This CDR3 contains 13 residues. Trimming stripped 6 bases from V and 6 bases from J, with 13 bases between. TCRdb redid the calling of the 5' RACE reads with MiXCR, one entry per CDR3 protein. In the table there are roughly 320,000 distinct CDR3 sequences, around 28% of which are singletons. The chain recombines TRBV2 with TRBJ2-3; perhaps TRBD2 as D (5 bases). The receptor was derived from an adult woman who had mild COVID-19 (a few samples of this study predate the infection). Cell type and time point are not known. The sample taken for sequencing was PBMCs or a T cell subset sorted from them (not recorded which). The CDR3 nucleotides are TGTGCCAGCAGGAGCGGCGGCTTGGATACGCAGTATTTT. Translating gives CASRSGGLDTQYF.